The T cell receptor (beta chain) described here comes from a study of cytomegalovirus exposure and HLA in healthy donors. At the level of the study: Across 300 to 400 genotyped donors, about 81% landed in the Caucasian-associated ancestry cluster. Findings and limits, study-wide: Being productive about 87% or about 30% of the time was typical of most TCR beta V segments in an earlier analysis. In a later analysis, V- and J-gene trimming of beta chains associated with a DCLRE1C missense variant, replicated independently.

This clone appeared once. Its matching antigen is unknown. In the PCR, 60 Vbeta and 13 Jbeta primers were used. The assay was immunoSEQ multiplex PCR, and TCRdb's table has in-frame clones only and misses some. The top ten clones hold 2% to 2.5% of a sample with roughly 130,000 clones, approximately 80% of them seen once. This receptor was taken from a man between 18 and 29 years old in good health and CMV-seronegative. Sequencing used PBMCs.

The CDR3 protein is CASSIRTSGVGYNEQFF. CDR3 nucleotide sequence: TGTGCCAGTAGTATCCGGACTAGCGGGGTGGGCTACAATGAGCAGTTCTTC. The rearrangement joins TRBV19 to TRBJ2-1, with 12 nucleotides matching TRBD2. V lost 3 bases to trimming and J lost 3 bases; unmatched junction nucleotides: 6. Germline values: CDR1 LNHDA, CDR2 SQIVND (reference sequence). The CDR3 loop spans 17 amino acids. Drawing the rest from reference TRBV19 and TRBJ2-1, the complete variable domain is DGGITQSPKYLFRKEGQNVTLSCEQNLNHDAMYWYRQDPGQGLRLIYYSQIVNDFQKGDIAEGYSVSREKKESFPLTVTSAQKNPTAFYLCASSIRTSGVGYNEQFFGPGTRLTVL.